These 18 T cell receptor beta chains were all obtained from the same sample, sequenced in a study of T cell responses to AZD1222 COVID-19 vaccine (TCRdb year 2021). Receptor libraries were prepared by the immunoSEQ multiplex PCR assay. TCRdb re-hosts the immuneACCESS table, in-frame sequences only. Its copies lack some clones; in the studies checked, an unresolved V gene accounts for under half of them, and the cause for the rest is not known. Here the sample has 60,000 to 100,000 clones; about 85% occur a single time. The ten most abundant clones make up roughly a quarter of the sample. The time point tag for this specimen amounts to: baseline before first vaccination. The sample consisted of peripheral blood, taken on day 0 of AZD1222 vaccination. These receptors originate from an adult in good health.

The chain is built from TRBV7-6 and TRBJ2-5; 7 nucleotides match TRBD2. In germline, CDR1 is SGHVS, CDR2 FNYEAQ. V lost 2 bases, J lost 5 bases, and 5 bases stayed unmatched. The CDR3 covers 14 residues. Here the CDR3 DNA reads TGTGCCAGCAGCTTATTACTAGCGCGGGAGACCCAGTACTTC. Its protein is CASSLLLARETQYF.

V usage is TRBV5-4 and J usage is TRBJ2-1, with TRBD2 identical over 12 bases. The trim removed 4 bases at V and 5 bases at J, leaving 7 bases unmatched. Germline V gene data show CDR1 as SGHNT and CDR2 as YYREEE (reference sequence). The CDR3 spans 16 residues. This CDR3 is CASSLRTSGNNNEQFF. CDR3 in DNA: TGTGCCAGCAGCCTACGGACTAGCGGGAATAACAATGAGCAGTTCTTC. The whole variable domain, filled in from reference TRBV5-4 and TRBJ2-1, reads ETGVTQSPTHLIKTRGQQVTLRCSSQSGHNTVSWYQQALGQGPQFIFQYYREEENGRGNFPPRFSGLQFPNYSSELNVNALELDDSALYLCASSLRTSGNNNEQFFGPGTRLTVL.

The chain is built from TRBV6-5 and TRBJ2-2; tentatively, D is TRBD1 or TRBD2 (5 bases each). This CDR3 region has 15 residues. V was pared by 6 bases and J by 2 bases, with 13 bases between. The germline gives CDR1 MNHEY, CDR2 SVGAGI. The CDR3 protein is CASRRGTFNTGELFF. The DNA of the CDR3 is TGTGCCAGCAGACGGGGCACTTTTAACACCGGGGAGCTGTTTTTT.

This rearrangement joins TRBV19 to TRBJ2-1; the D call may be TRBD1 or TRBD2 (6 bases each). The CDR3 length is 13 residues. V was pared by 5 bases and J by 9 bases, with 14 bases between. CDR1 and CDR2 (germline): LNHDA, SQIVND (reference sequence). The CDR3 bases are TGTGCCAGTAGTTGGGGGCAGGGAGGTGAGCAGTTCTTC. It is translated as CASSWGQGGEQFF.

This clone has a single count. The V and J genes are TRBV11-2 and TRBJ2-7; 9 bases map to TRBD1. CDR1 SGHAT and CDR2 FQNNGV come from the germline V gene. This CDR3 spans 17 amino acids. Trimming took 0 bases from V and 3 from J; bases not matched to a gene: 9. The CDR3 loop reads CASSLDLSDRGYYEQYF. CDR3 nucleotides: TGTGCCAGCAGCTTAGATTTATCGGACAGGGGTTACTACGAGCAGTACTTC.

This chain joins TRBV28 and TRBJ1-1; 7 nucleotides line up with TRBD1. This CDR3 is 14 amino acids long. Germline V gene sequence: CDR1 MDHEN, CDR2 SYDVKM. The ends lost 4 bases at V and 5 bases at J; junction bases unmatched: 7. The CDR3 is CASSSPGGRTEAFF. The CDR3 nucleotides are TGTGCCAGCAGTTCGCCAGGGGGAAGGACTGAAGCTTTCTTT.

This chain connects TRBV4-3 to TRBJ2-1; 15 nucleotides line up with TRBD2. In germline, CDR1 is LGHNA, CDR2 YSLEER. V lost 2 bases to trimming and J lost 6 bases; unmatched junction nucleotides: 2. This CDR3 has 16 residues. The CDR3 loop is CASSQRGLAGGNEQFF. CDR3 in DNA: TGCGCCAGCAGCCAAAGGGGACTAGCGGGAGGCAATGAGCAGTTCTTC.

In the case of this clone: Other nucleotide sequences in the sample specify the same CDR3. The V gene is TRBV12-3 or TRBV12-4, the J gene TRBJ1-2, with TRBD1 as a possible D gene (5 bases). Trimming took 6 bases from V and 0 from J, leaving 8 bases between them. The CDR3 covers 13 residues. CDR3 sequence reads: CASSEGPNYGYTF. The DNA for the CDR3 is TGTGCCAGCAGCGAGGGGCCTAACTATGGCTACACCTTC.

The rearrangement uses TRBV30 and TRBJ1-1, with D maybe TRBD1 (6 bases). This CDR3 region has 14 residues. V lost 0 bases, J lost 3 bases, and 11 bases lay in between. Germline CDR1 is GTSNPN and CDR2 is SVGIG (reference sequence). The DNA of the CDR3 is TGTGCCTGGAGTGTCACAGGGTCGGACACTGAAGCTTTCTTT. Translation: CAWSVTGSDTEAFF.

J is TRBJ2-7 and V is TRBV5-4; tentative D call: TRBD2 (6 bases). The CDR3 contains 15 residues. Trimming took 4 bases from V and 2 from J, leaving 16 bases between them. The germline gives CDR1 SGHNT, CDR2 YYREEE (reference sequence). CDR3 sequence: CASSPGGTGTYEQYF. As DNA, the CDR3 is TGTGCCAGCAGCCCAGGAGGGACCGGAACCTACGAGCAGTACTTC.

The chain joins TRBV24-1 to TRBJ1-2; 8 bases fit TRBD1. After removal of 5 bases from V and 0 bases from J, the junction contained 1 base not matched to a gene. Germline assignment: CDR1 KGHDR and CDR2 SFDVKD. The length of the CDR3 is 14 residues. The CDR3, as DNA: TGTGCCACCAGTGGGACAGGGACTAACTATGGCTACACCTTC. Its protein is CATSGTGTNYGYTF.

This clone was seen only once. The chain couples TRBV4-1 to TRBJ2-7; maybe TRBD2 (5 bases). CDR3 length equals 16 residues. Germline CDR1 MGHRA, CDR2 YSYEKL. V lost 0 bases to trimming and J lost 3 bases, with 15 bases between them. In nucleotides, the CDR3 is TGCGCCAGCAGCCAAGATAAAAACCCCGGGATCTACGAGCAGTACTTC. Translated, it gives CASSQDKNPGIYEQYF.

The genes are TRBV4-1 and TRBJ1-3, with a possible D match to TRBD1 (6 bases). V shed 4 bases and J shed 6 bases, with 10 bases lying between them. There are 13 residues in the CDR3. The germline V gene has CDR1 MGHRA and CDR2 YSYEKL. CDR3 amino acids: CASSLPGANTIYF. DNA for the CDR3: TGCGCCAGCAGCCTACCGGGGGCAAACACCATATATTTT.

The chain links TRBV19 to TRBJ1-5; D is ambiguous. The CDR3 is 14 amino acids. Trimming took off 5 bases at V and 1 base at J, with 9 bases between the two ends. Germline V gene sequence: CDR1 LNHDA, CDR2 SQIVND (reference sequence). CDR3 DNA sequence: TGTGCCAGTAGTCTCGAGAGGAGCAATCAGCCCCAGCATTTT. Its protein product is CASSLERSNQPQHF. The full variable domain, its missing parts supplied by reference TRBV19 and TRBJ1-5, is DGGITQSPKYLFRKEGQNVTLSCEQNLNHDAMYWYRQDPGQGLRLIYYSQIVNDFQKGDIAEGYSVSREKKESFPLTVTSAQKNPTAFYLCASSLERSNQPQHFGDGTRLSIL.

About this clone itself: This CDR3 is also generated by other DNA sequences in the sample. The V call is TRBV5-1, the J call TRBJ1-4; D possibly corresponds to TRBD1 (5 bases). Germline CDR1 and CDR2: SGHRS and YFSETQ. The CDR3 is made up of 15 amino acids. V gave up 5 bases and J gave up 0 bases, with 11 bases separating them. The CDR3 loop reads CASSFQGATNEKLFF. The CDR3 DNA reads as TGCGCCAGCAGTTTTCAGGGCGCAACTAATGAAAAACTGTTTTTT. Using reference TRBV5-1 and TRBJ1-4 for the parts outside the CDR3, the full variable domain is KAGVTQTPRYLIKTRGQQVTLSCSPISGHRSVSWYQQTPGQGLQFLFEYFSETQRNKGNFPGRFSGRQFSNSRSEMNVSTLELGDSALYLCASSFQGATNEKLFFGSGTQLSVL.

The chain couples TRBV5-1 to TRBJ2-3; D ambiguous. Per the germline V gene, CDR1 is SGHRS and CDR2 is YFSETQ. V lost 4 bases to trimming and J lost 1 base, with 13 bases between them. This CDR3 has 15 residues. This CDR3 is CASSVGGSGTDTQYF. CDR3 nucleotide sequence: TGCGCCAGCAGCGTGGGTGGTTCTGGCACAGATACGCAGTATTTT.

The chain recombines TRBV9 with TRBJ2-5, with TRBD1 matching 7 bases. V gave up 0 bases and J gave up 5 bases; unmatched junction bases: 10. Germline loops: CDR1 SGDLS, CDR2 YYNGEE. The CDR3 totals 16 residues. CDR3 residues: CASSVAPRGRKETQYF. The CDR3 nucleotides are TGTGCCAGCAGCGTAGCTCCAAGGGGGCGAAAGGAGACCCAGTACTTC.

This chain uses TRBV21-1 with TRBJ1-5. TRBV21-1 is tagged as a pseudogene. The CDR3 has 15 amino acids. DNA of the CDR3: TGTGCCAGCAGCAAAGCGCTTCAATACAATCAGCCCCAGCATTTT. Amino acids: CASSKALQYNQPQHF.